The clone carrying this T cell receptor (beta chain) was seen many times. The data were obtained in a study of spatial heterogeneity in lung cancer. As for the study in general: The donors were about 67 patients with non-small cell lung cancer that was early-stage and untreated. The average count in raw reads for each unique TCR and UMI combination exceeded nine appearances.

Time point given: blood at routine non-recurrence follow-up after resection. Sequencing covered unsorted whole RNA taken from tumor, nontumor lung or frozen PBMC. From the 5' RACE reads, TCRdb called clonotypes with MiXCR, one entry per CDR3 protein. The sample yields about 18,000 distinct CDR3 sequences, 9.2% seen once. Trimming removed 3 bases from V and 8 bases from J; junction bases left unmatched: 6. CDR3 length equals 14 residues. CDR1 is DFQATT, CDR2 SNEGSKA, per germline (reference sequence). The J gene is TRBJ2-1, the V gene TRBV20-1; 11 positions match TRBD2. The sequenced sample was PBMCs, obtained at follow-up. The sequence derives from a male donor with early-stage non-small cell lung cancer. The CDR3: CSASVIAGGDEQFF. The CDR3 nucleotides read TGCAGTGCTAGTGTGATAGCGGGGGGGGATGAGCAGTTCTTC.